This TCR beta chain appears in the sequencing data of a study of CD8 T cells in Susac syndrome (dated by TCRdb to the late 2010s). About the investigation overall: Repertoire sequencing was used to test whether CD8+ T cell activation and differentiation in Susac syndrome was antigen driven.

For this clonotype: What this receptor recognizes is not known. No much larger clonotype is one base removed from it; base qualities were not supplied.

What the research found in general, with its limitations: The number of individuals in the TCR sequencing and HLA analysis was acknowledged as relatively small.

The CDR1 and CDR2 encoded by the germline V gene (reference sequence) are DFQATT and SNEGSKA. Measured from the cysteine to the phenylalanine, the CDR3 is 16 residues long. Solely the CDR3 DNA is kept, with 48 bases framed from the first base. V and J lose 2 bases and 0 bases, and a span of 14 bases separates them. RNA was extracted using the RNeasy kit, and about 0.5 to 1 ug of the RNA was reverse transcribed with random hexamers. The immunoSEQ multiplex PCR assay, which covers 54 Vbeta and 13 Jbeta segments, was used to amplify TCR beta CDR3 regions. Bias from PCR amplification was corrected by using a synthetic template baseline for primer optimization and for computational correction. The source study handled its data this way. Reads were annotated to V, D and J genes per IMGT and analyzed with immunoSEQ Analyzer, keeping only productive sequences. Clonality was computed as one minus Shannon entropy normalized by log2 of the number of productive unique sequences. For each patient and control, public and private clones were evaluated within the 100 most prevalent clones. A clone was defined as Susac-specific if it was absent from the healthy and MS cohorts, from around 960 published viral clones and from other ImmuneACCESS disease sequences. TCRdb reprocessing: public reads trimmed at Q25 with fastp, clones called with MiXCR, in-frame beta chains kept. Entries are consolidated by CDR3 protein sequence, retaining the most common genes and DNA. Here the V and J calls rest on TCRdb's processing, not on the authors' analysis. This sample lists some 120,000 distinct CDR3 sequences; nearly 95% were detected once. Of the sample, approximately 0.12% falls within the top ten clones.

Peripheral blood CD8+ and CD4+ T cells from healthy donors, Susac syndrome patients and multiple sclerosis patients were profiled by high-throughput TCR beta sequencing. Healthy donors were included as age- and sex-matched controls. Bulk CD8+ and CD4+ T cells were purified magnetically by negative isolation, whereas CD8+ TEMRA cells were enriched by FACS. Blood was drawn into EDTA tubes, processed within 24 hours, and PBMCs were isolated by density gradient centrifugation. PBMCs intended for TCR sequencing were cryopreserved in liquid nitrogen and thawed later in a water bath at 37 degrees C. The sorted or isolated CD4+, CD8+ and CD8+ TEMRA cells had a purity of 90% or higher.

Sequencing was performed on CD4+ T cells from PBMCs. The TCR comes from a human donor in good health. In this chain, TRBV20-1 is recombined with TRBJ1-5, with TRBD1 as a weak D call on 6 bases. At the DNA level, the sequence is TGCAGTGCTAGAATTACGACAGGCTATAGCAATCAGCCCCAGCATTTT. This codes for CSARITTGYSNQPQHF.